This TCR beta chain came from a study of T cells after yellow fever vaccination. Overall study context: The SMART-Seq v4 Ultra Low Input method served to prepare the low-cell-number fractions. Findings and limits, study-wide: The booster response re-showed most primary clones: about 96% CD4, 88% CD8. The presence of abundant clonotypes contaminating from the bulk population was possible in FACS-sorted repertoires.

Trimming removed 0 bases at V and 9 bases at J, with 12 bases between. The CDR3 has 14 amino acids. CDR1 is LGHNA, CDR2 YSLEER, per germline. TCRdb itself ran the 5' RACE reads through MiXCR, one entry per CDR3 protein. The sample includes around 590,000 distinct CDR3 sequences, around an eighth of them seen just once. A remark on this clonotype: Its antigen remains unidentified.

The V and J genes are TRBV4-3 and TRBJ2-4; D gene uncertain. The sequencing used PBMCs, collected on the day of the yellow fever booster vaccination. The receptor was derived from a young man who received the YFV17D yellow fever vaccine. CDR3 DNA sequence: TGCGCCAGCAGCCAAGATCGCGACGATGGCATTCAGTACTTC. Residues: CASSQDRDDGIQYF.